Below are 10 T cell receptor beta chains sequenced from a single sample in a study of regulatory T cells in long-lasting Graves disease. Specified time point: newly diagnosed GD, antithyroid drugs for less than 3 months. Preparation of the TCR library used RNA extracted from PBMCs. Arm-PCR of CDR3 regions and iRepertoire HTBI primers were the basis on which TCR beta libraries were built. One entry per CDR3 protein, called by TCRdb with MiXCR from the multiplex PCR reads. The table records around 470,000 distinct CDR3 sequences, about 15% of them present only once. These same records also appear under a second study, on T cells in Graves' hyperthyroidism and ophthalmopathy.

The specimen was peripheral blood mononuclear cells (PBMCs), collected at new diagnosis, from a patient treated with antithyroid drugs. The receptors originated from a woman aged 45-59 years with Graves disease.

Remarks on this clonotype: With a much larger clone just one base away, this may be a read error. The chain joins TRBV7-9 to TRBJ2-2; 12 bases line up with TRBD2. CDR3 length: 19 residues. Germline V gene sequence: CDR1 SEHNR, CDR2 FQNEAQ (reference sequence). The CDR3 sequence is CAGSLLRPGLAGNTGELFF. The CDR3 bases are TGTGCCGGCAGCTTATTAAGACCAGGACTAGCGGGAAACACCGGGGAGCTGTTTTTT.

CDR3 amino acids: CASSLNWGGEGAPEAFF. As DNA, the CDR3 is TGTGCCAGCAGCTTGAATTGGGGGGGAGAAGGGGCCCCTGAAGCTTTCTTT. V is TRBV5-4 and J is TRBJ1-1, with D possibly matching TRBD1 (5 bases). The V end lost 1 base, the J end lost 6 bases, and 22 bases lay between the germline ends. Looked up from germline, CDR1 is SGHNT and CDR2 is YYREEE (reference sequence). The CDR3 covers 17 residues.

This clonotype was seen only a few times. DNA for the CDR3: TGCAGTGCTCCATCCTCCTCAGGGGGGACCGAGCAGTACTTC. It specifies CSAPSSSGGTEQYF. The chain links TRBV20-1 to TRBJ2-7; tentatively, D is TRBD1 (7 bases). This CDR3 has 14 residues. CDR1 DFQATT and CDR2 SNEGSKA come from the germline V gene (reference sequence). Between the trimmed V and J ends, which lost 5 bases and 6 bases, there was a span of 20 bases.

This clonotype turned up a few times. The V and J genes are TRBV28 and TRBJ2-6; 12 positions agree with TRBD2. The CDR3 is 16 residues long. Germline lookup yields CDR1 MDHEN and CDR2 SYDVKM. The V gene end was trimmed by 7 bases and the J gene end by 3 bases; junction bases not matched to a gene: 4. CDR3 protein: CASIPTSGSGANVLTF. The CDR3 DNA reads TGTGCCAGCATACCGACTAGCGGGAGTGGGGCCAACGTCCTGACTTTC.

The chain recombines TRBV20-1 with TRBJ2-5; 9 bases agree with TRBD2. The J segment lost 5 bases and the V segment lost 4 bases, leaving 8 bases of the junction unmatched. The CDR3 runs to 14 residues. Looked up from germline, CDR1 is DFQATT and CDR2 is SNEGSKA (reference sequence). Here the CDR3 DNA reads TGCAGTGCTATCGTGGGACTAGCACAGGAGACCCAGTACTTC. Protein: CSAIVGLAQETQYF.

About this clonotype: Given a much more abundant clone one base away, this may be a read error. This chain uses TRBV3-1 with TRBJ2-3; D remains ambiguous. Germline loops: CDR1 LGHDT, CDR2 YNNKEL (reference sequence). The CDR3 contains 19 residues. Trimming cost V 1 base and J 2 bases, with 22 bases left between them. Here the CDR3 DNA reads TGTGCCAGCAGCCAAGCAGCCCGTATCGGCAGCCGATTCACAGATACGCAGTATTTT. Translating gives CASSQAARIGSRFTDTQYF.

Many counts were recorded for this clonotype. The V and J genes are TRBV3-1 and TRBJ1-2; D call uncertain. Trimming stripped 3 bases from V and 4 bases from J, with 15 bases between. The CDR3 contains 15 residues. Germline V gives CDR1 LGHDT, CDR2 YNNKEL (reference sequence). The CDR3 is CASSQGYEGGYGYTF. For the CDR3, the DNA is TGTGCCAGCAGCCAGGGTTACGAAGGAGGCTATGGCTACACCTTC. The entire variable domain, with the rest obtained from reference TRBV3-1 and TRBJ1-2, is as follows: DTAVSQTPKYLVTQMGNDKSIKCEQNLGHDTMYWYKQDSKKFLKIMFSYNNKELIINETVPNRFSPKSPDKAHLNLHINSLELGDSAVYFCASSQGYEGGYGYTFGSGTRLTVV.

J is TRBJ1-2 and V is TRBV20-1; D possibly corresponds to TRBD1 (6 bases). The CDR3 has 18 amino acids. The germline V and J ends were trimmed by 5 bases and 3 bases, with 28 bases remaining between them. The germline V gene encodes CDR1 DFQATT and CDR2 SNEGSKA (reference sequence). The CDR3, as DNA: TGCAGTGCTTACGTAACCCAGGGACGGGGGGCCGTAGACTATGGCTACACCTTC. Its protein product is CSAYVTQGRGAVDYGYTF.

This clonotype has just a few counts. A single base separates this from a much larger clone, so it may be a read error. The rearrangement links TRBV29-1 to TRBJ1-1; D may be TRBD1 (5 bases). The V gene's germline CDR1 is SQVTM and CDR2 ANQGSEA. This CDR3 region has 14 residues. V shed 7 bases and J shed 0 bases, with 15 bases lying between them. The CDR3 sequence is CSAKGRGMNTEAFF. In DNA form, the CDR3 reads TGCAGCGCCAAGGGACGGGGAATGAACACTGAAGCTTTCTTT. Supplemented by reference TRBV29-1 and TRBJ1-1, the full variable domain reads SAVISQKPSRDICQRGTSLTIQCQVDSQVTMMFWYRQQPGQSLTLIATANQGSEATYESGFVIDKFPISRPNLTFSTLTVSNMSPEDSSIYLCSAKGRGMNTEAFFGQGTRLTVV.

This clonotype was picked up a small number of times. CDR3 loop: CASSQDPSIAGGKTDTQYF. CDR3 coding DNA: TGCGCCAGCAGCCAAGATCCCTCTATAGCGGGAGGAAAGACAGATACGCAGTATTTT. This rearrangement joins TRBV4-1 to TRBJ2-3; 10 bases line up with TRBD2. Trimming took 0 bases from V and 3 from J; bases not matched to a gene: 12. Germline V gene sequence: CDR1 MGHRA, CDR2 YSYEKL. The CDR3 runs to 19 residues.